This T cell receptor beta chain is from a study of T-cell reconstitution after alpha-beta-depleted transplantation in children (dated by TCRdb to the mid-2010s). Background for the entire study: Using TCR repertoire profiling, the study followed T-cell immune reconstitution in a quantitative way in children after TCRalphabeta/CD19-depleted allogeneic hematopoietic cell transplantation.

From the cysteine up to the phenylalanine, the CDR3 has a length of 17 residues. Only CDR3 DNA remains: 51 bases, in frame from the first base. The germline V gene gives CDR1 as MNHNS and CDR2 as SASEGT. V is clipped by 2 bases and J by 0 bases, and the sequence between their germline boundaries is 14 bases long. This clonotype is a singleton in its sample. It has no known antigen specificity. No much larger clone exists at a distance of one base, and base qualities are not known. Evidence from one read is weak. Overall study outcomes, separate from this receptor: In some patients, high TCRbeta diversity at day 60 was attributed to recipient T cells and intrathymic progenitors that had survived conditioning. Apparently early alphabetaT-cell count recovery about two months after transplant reportedly relied on only several hundred rapidly expanded clones derived from non-depleted graft cells. Hyperexpanded clone frequencies declined over subsequent months; after one year, T-cell counts and TCRbeta diversity were mostly attributed to newly produced T cells.

The treatment or condition tag for this specimen amounts to: allogeneic hematopoietic cell transplantation with graft depleted of TCRalphabeta T cells and CD19 B cells. The children who served as transplant recipients had been given grafts of TCRalphabeta/CD19-depleted allogeneic hematopoietic cells. Receptor amplification or capture employed PCR. The sequencer listed for this sample is Illumina HiSeq 2500. TCR library preparation used molecular barcoding, with unique molecular identifiers applied to normalize quantification of the TCRbeta repertoire. TCRdb took the public reads, trimmed them with fastp at Q25, ran MiXCR for clone calling and kept in-frame beta chains. Every distinct CDR3 protein forms one entry, paired with its most common genes and DNA. In all, the sample holds some 450,000 distinct CDR3 sequences, and 43% of those were seen once. The leading ten clones occupy 27% of the sample.

The sequencing used PBMCs, collected before TCRalphabeta/CD19-depleted stem cell transplant. The TCR comes from a girl aged 2 to 10 with aplastic anemia, due to receive a stem cell transplant. The rearrangement combines TRBV6-1 with TRBJ2-4; confidence is insufficient to name the D gene. The CDR3: CASSEQSGTLAKNIQYF. The DNA sequence follows: TGTGCCAGCAGTGAACAATCCGGAACACTAGCCAAAAACATTCAGTACTTC.